Listed below are T cell receptor beta chains from one sample, sequenced in a study of blood T cell repertoires in COVID-19. Using immunoSEQ multiplex PCR, the repertoire was profiled, and TCRdb retains in-frame clones only, with some absent. The sample shows approximately 480,000 clones, roughly 89% of them seen only once. The sequenced sample was peripheral blood. The receptors derive from a man aged 18 to 35 with COVID-19, enrolled during active disease. Each CDR3 is given with its conserved first and last residue. The D gene is left open where the match is weak. Clone size is not always given. Where it is, it says once, few, many or a class for expanded clones.

cdr3_nt	cdr3_aa	v_call	j_call	clone_size	d_call
TGCGCCAGCAGCCGTCTAGCGGGGAACTCCTACAATGAGCAGTTCTTC	CASSRLAGNSYNEQFF	TRBV4-1	TRBJ2-1	few	TRBD2
TGTGCCAGCAGCTTAATTTTACTCGGCAGGGGATATCCTCACTATGGCTACACCTTC	CASSLILLGRGYPHYGYTF	TRBV7-3	TRBJ1-2	once	NA
TGTGCCTGGGACGGACTAGCGGGCGTTTCTGGGGCCAACGTCCTGACTTTC	CAWDGLAGVSGANVLTF	TRBV30	TRBJ2-6	NA	TRBD2
TGTGCCAGCAGTGAATCCAAGGGGCTGCAGCCCCAGCATTTT	CASSESKGLQPQHF	TRBV6-1	TRBJ1-5	NA	NA
TGTGCCAGCAGCGTAGGCGGAGCCTACAATGAGCAGTTCTTC	CASSVGGAYNEQFF	TRBV9	TRBJ2-1	once	NA
TGTGCCAGCAGTTCTCAGGGGGCGGATAATTCACCCCTCCACTTT	CASSSQGADNSPLHF	TRBV2	TRBJ1-6	NA	TRBD1
TGTGCCAGCAGCTATCTAGCCAAAAACATTCAGTACTTC	CASSYLAKNIQYF	TRBV28	TRBJ2-4	NA	NA
TGCGCCAGCAGTGAGGAGACAGGGGGGACAGATACGCAGTATTTT	CASSEETGGTDTQYF	TRBV10-1	TRBJ2-3	once	TRBD1
TGTGCCAGTAGATCCTACAGGGGGCAGCGGACTGAAGCTTTCTTT	CASRSYRGQRTEAFF	TRBV19	TRBJ1-1	NA	TRBD1
TGCAGTGCCAATAGACAGGTCGAAGCTTTCTTT	CSANRQVEAFF	TRBV20-1	TRBJ1-1	NA	NA
TGTGCCAGCAGCTTTGGAGGGAGCTCTGGAAACACCATATATTTT	CASSFGGSSGNTIYF	TRBV5-4	TRBJ1-3	once	NA
TGTGCCAGCAGGCGCCCAGCGGGGTATTCCTACGAGCAGTACTTC	CASRRPAGYSYEQYF	TRBV2	TRBJ2-7	NA	TRBD2
TGTGCCAGCAGCGTAGCTGGACTAGCGAGCGACGAGCAGTACTTC	CASSVAGLASDEQYF	TRBV9	TRBJ2-7	NA	TRBD2
TGTGCCAGCAGTTTAGGGCCCTCAGGAGCTTTCTTT	CASSLGPSGAFF	TRBV12-3/TRBV12-4	TRBJ1-1	NA	NA
TGTGCCAGCAGACAGGATAACTATGGCTACACCTTC	CASRQDNYGYTF	TRBV25-1	TRBJ1-2	NA	NA
TGTGCCAGCAGGGGGGGACTAGCGGTCTCCACAGATACGCAGTATTTT	CASRGGLAVSTDTQYF	TRBV2	TRBJ2-3	NA	TRBD2